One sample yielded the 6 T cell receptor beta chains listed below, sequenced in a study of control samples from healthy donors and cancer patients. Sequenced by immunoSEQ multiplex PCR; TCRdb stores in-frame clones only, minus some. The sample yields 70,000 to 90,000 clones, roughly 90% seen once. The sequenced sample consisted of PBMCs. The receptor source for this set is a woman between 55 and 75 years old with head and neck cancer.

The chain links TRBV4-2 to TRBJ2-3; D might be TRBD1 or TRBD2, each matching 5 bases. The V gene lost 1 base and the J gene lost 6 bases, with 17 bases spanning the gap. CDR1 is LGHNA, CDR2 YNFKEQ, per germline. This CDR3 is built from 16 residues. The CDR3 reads CASSQVVGQGPDTQYF. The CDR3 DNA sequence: TGTGCCAGCAGCCAAGTGGTTGGGCAGGGACCTGATACGCAGTATTTT.

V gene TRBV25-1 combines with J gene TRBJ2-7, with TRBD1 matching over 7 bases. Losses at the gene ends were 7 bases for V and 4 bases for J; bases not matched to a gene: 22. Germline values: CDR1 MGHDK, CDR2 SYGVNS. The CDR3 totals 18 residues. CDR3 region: CASTGGVRRGSLTYEQYF. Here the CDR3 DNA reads TGTGCCAGCACAGGGGGTGTTCGTAGGGGCTCTTTAACTTACGAGCAGTACTTC.

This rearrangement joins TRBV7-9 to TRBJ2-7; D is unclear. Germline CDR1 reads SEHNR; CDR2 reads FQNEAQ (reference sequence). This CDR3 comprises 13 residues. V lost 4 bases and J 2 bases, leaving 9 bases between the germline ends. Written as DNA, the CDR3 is TGTGCCAGCAGCTCAGCCGGAACCTACGAGCAGTACTTC. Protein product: CASSSAGTYEQYF.

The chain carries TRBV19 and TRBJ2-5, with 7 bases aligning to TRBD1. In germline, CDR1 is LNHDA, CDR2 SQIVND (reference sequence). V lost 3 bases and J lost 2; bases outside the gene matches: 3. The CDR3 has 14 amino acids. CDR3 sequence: CASSIARGQETQYF. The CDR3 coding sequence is TGTGCCAGTAGTATTGCCAGGGGGCAAGAGACCCAGTACTTC.

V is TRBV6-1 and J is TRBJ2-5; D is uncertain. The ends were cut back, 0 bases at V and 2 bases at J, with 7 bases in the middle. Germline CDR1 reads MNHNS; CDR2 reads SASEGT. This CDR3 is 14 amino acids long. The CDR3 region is CASSEAGGQETQYF. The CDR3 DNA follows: TGTGCCAGCAGTGAAGCGGGCGGACAAGAGACCCAGTACTTC.

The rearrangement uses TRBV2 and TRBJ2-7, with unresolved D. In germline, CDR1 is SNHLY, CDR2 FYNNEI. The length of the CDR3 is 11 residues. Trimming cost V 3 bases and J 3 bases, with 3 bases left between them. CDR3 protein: CASSERYEQYF. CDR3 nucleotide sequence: TGTGCCAGCAGTGAGCGCTACGAGCAGTACTTC.